This T cell receptor (beta chain) was recorded in a study of blood T cells in healthy people across ages. Sample-barcoded 5' priming and a J-beta primer mix drove a second PCR of 7 to 11 cycles. Via MiXCR, TCRdb re-called the 5' RACE reads, giving one row per CDR3 protein. This table holds over 1.5 million distinct CDR3 sequences, about 49% found once. The CDR3 totals 14 residues. Germline V gives CDR1 SEHNR, CDR2 FQNEAQ (reference sequence). This receptor was taken from a woman in her forties in good health. Sequencing input: blood. This chain links TRBV7-9 with TRBJ2-4; either TRBD1 or TRBD2 may fit D (5 bases each). The closer fit of TRBJ2-5 to the DNA end suggests the J call may be wrong. CDR3: CASSLVPGRETQYF. In nucleotides, the CDR3 is TGTGCCAGCAGCTTAGTCCCAGGGAGAGAGACCCAGTACTTC.